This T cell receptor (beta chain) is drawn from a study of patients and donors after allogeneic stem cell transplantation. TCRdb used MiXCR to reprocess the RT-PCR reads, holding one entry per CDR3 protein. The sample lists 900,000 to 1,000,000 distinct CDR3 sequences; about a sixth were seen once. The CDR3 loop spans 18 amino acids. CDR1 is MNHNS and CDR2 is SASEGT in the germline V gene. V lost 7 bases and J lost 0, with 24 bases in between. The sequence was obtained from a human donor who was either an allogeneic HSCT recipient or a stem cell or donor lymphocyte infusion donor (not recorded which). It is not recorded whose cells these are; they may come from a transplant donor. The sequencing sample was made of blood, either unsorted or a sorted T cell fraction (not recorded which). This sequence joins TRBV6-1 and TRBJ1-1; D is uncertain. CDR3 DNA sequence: TGTGCCAGCACCGACGGAGACGAAGGGTTCCCCATGAACACTGAAGCTTTCTTT. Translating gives CASTDGDEGFPMNTEAFF.